This T cell receptor beta chain is from a study of control samples from healthy donors and cancer patients (TCRdb year 2020). Details on this clone: No antigen is known for it. It has no much larger one-base neighbor in the sample; base qualities were not kept.

The method was the immunoSEQ multiplex PCR assay. Here the immuneACCESS table is served through TCRdb, limited to in-frame sequences with V and J called. Missing clones are a known gap in these copies; in checked studies unresolved V genes cover under half, and the rest lacks a known reason. The sample profile shows about 180,000 clones; roughly 90% of them were found once. The ten largest clones add up to approximately 1.4% of the sample. According to the germline V gene, CDR1 reads SGHDN and CDR2 reads FVKESK. There are 12 amino acids in the CDR3, from cysteine to phenylalanine inclusive. The entry retains the CDR3 DNA only, 36 bases that are in frame from base 1. V is cut by 3 bases and J by 2 bases, and the space between the germline ends is 5 bases.

The source of this sequence is a woman aged 50 to 60 in good health. The sequenced sample consisted of blood. The chain is made from TRBV14 and TRBJ2-7; too little of a D gene remains to name it. The bases are TGTGCCAGCAGCCAGGTCCCCTACGAGCAGTACTTC. It specifies CASSQVPYEQYF.